Listed below are T cell receptor beta chains from one sample, sequenced in a study of Ad26.COV2.S vaccination and SARS-CoV-2 variants. Using immunoSEQ multiplex PCR, the repertoire was profiled, and TCRdb retains in-frame clones only, with some absent. Of 350,000 to 500,000 clones listed, roughly 87% are singletons. The material sequenced was peripheral blood, taken in a trial of Ad26.COV2.S vaccine versus placebo. The receptors here all came from a person aged 18-65 years who received the Ad26.COV2.S COVID-19 vaccine or a placebo. Both conserved end residues are part of each CDR3. D genes are given only for firm matches. For some rows the clone size is stated as once, few or many, or as a class when expanded; others skip it.

>TRBV28|TRBD2|once|13|TRBJ2-5
CASSPGGVETQYF
TGTGCCAGCAGTCCGGGAGGGGTTGAGACCCAGTACTTC
>TRBV5-8|TRBD1|-|14|TRBJ1-5
CASSWDSNYQPQHF
TGTGCCAGCAGCTGGGACAGTAACTATCAGCCCCAGCATTTT
>TRBV2|-|once|16|TRBJ2-7
CASRARSGTRAYEQYF
TGTGCCAGCAGGGCCCGATCCGGGACTCGCGCCTACGAGCAGTACTTC
>TRBV2|-|-|13|TRBJ2-7
CASSVPESYEQYF
TGTGCCAGCAGTGTACCAGAGTCCTACGAGCAGTACTTC
>TRBV19|-|once|16|TRBJ1-1
CASSMGVRGMNTEAFF
TGTGCCAGTAGTATGGGAGTGCGGGGAATGAACACTGAAGCTTTCTTT
>TRBV5-4|TRBD2|-|15|TRBJ2-5
CASSLAIGGQETQYF
TGTGCCAGCAGCTTGGCCATCGGGGGGCAAGAGACCCAGTACTTC
>TRBV27|TRBD1|-|13|TRBJ1-6
CASRTGGGSPLHF
TGTGCCAGCAGAACAGGGGGAGGTTCACCCCTCCACTTT
>TRBV2|-|-|13|TRBJ2-7
CASSARTAGEQYF
TGTGCCAGCAGTGCTAGGACGGCAGGCGAGCAGTACTTC
>TRBV4-1|-|-|14|TRBJ2-1
CASSSPGRTSEQFF
TGCGCCAGCAGCTCTCCGGGACGGACGAGTGAGCAGTTCTTC
>TRBV7-9|-|-|11|TRBJ2-7
CASSSGLAVYF
TGTGCCAGCAGCTCTGGGTTAGCGGTATACTTC
>TRBV19|-|once|14|TRBJ1-2
CASSASTVNYGYTF
TGTGCCAGTAGTGCTAGTACAGTTAACTATGGCTACACCTTC
>TRBV19|-|-|16|TRBJ2-3
CASSILTGTSTDTQYF
TGTGCCAGTAGTATCTTAACGGGTACTAGCACAGATACGCAGTATTTT
>TRBV10-3|-|-|13|TRBJ2-5
CAITGRREETQYF
TGTGCCATCACCGGTAGGAGAGAGGAGACCCAGTACTTC
>TRBV5-1|-|-|16|TRBJ2-3
CASSLARALPTDTQYF
TGCGCCAGCAGCTTGGCGCGGGCCCTTCCCACAGATACGCAGTATTTT
>TRBV7-8|TRBD2|-|17|TRBJ2-3
CASSLGASGGSTDTQYF
TGTGCCAGCAGCTTAGGAGCTAGCGGAGGTAGCACAGATACGCAGTATTTT
>TRBV27|-|-|15|TRBJ1-6
CASSSQDSYNSPLHF
TGTGCCAGCAGTTCTCAGGACAGCTATAATTCACCCCTCCACTTT
>TRBV4-1|-|-|13|TRBJ2-5
CASSQEQEGTQYF
TGCGCCAGCAGCCAAGAACAGGAGGGGACCCAGTACTTC
>TRBV15|-|-|14|TRBJ2-7
CATSRDGRTYEQYF
TGTGCCACCAGCAGAGATGGTAGAACCTACGAGCAGTACTTC
>TRBV29-1|TRBD2|few|12|TRBJ2-7
CSVVQQGGEQYF
TGCAGCGTTGTTCAGCAGGGAGGGGAGCAGTACTTC
>TRBV5-1|TRBD1|-|17|TRBJ2-1
CASSLNPEGQGGNEQFF
TGCGCCAGCAGCCTGAATCCTGAGGGACAGGGGGGCAATGAGCAGTTCTTC
>TRBV18|-|-|12|TRBJ1-4
CASSEVGEKLFF
TGTGCCAGCTCCGAGGTGGGTGAAAAACTGTTTTTT
>TRBV24-1|-|-|15|TRBJ2-3
CATSDPGLSTDTQYF
TGTGCCACCAGTGACCCTGGACTGTCTACAGATACGCAGTATTTT
>TRBV6-6|-|-|16|TRBJ2-5
CASSYMGSWSEETQYF
TGTGCCAGCAGTTACATGGGGAGTTGGAGTGAAGAGACCCAGTACTTC
>TRBV5-4|-|-|14|TRBJ2-5
CASSLTAREETQYF
TGTGCCAGCAGCTTGACGGCCAGAGAAGAGACCCAGTACTTC
>TRBV6-1|-|-|13|TRBJ2-3
CASSEYGKDTQYF
TGTGCCAGCAGTGAATATGGGAAAGATACGCAGTATTTT
>TRBV21-1|-|-|21|TRBJ2-6
CASSKGRQVSGRSSGANVLTF
TGTGCCAGCAGCAAAGGCAGGCAGGTTTCCGGCCGTAGCTCTGGGGCCAACGTCCTGACTTTC
>TRBV5-4|-|-|16|TRBJ2-3
CASSLGPGRGTDTQYF
TGTGCCAGCAGCTTGGGCCCGGGTAGGGGCACAGATACGCAGTATTTT
>TRBV19|-|-|14|TRBJ2-5
CASSDSGYQETQYF
TGTGCCAGTAGTGATAGCGGATACCAAGAGACCCAGTACTTC
>TRBV3-1/TRBV3-2|TRBD1|-|20|TRBJ1-5
CASSPRRLDRALLSNQPQHF
TGTGCCAGCAGCCCCCGCCGTCTGGACAGGGCTCTTCTGAGCAATCAGCCCCAGCATTTT
>TRBV19|TRBD2|-|12|TRBJ2-3
CATSGRGNTQYF
TGTGCCACGAGCGGGAGGGGGAATACGCAGTATTTT
>TRBV7-9|TRBD2|-|13|TRBJ2-7
CASSSGGGAEQYF
TGTGCCAGCAGCTCGGGAGGAGGGGCCGAGCAGTACTTC
>TRBV27|-|-|11|TRBJ1-1
CASSFGTEAFF
TGTGCCAGCAGTTTTGGGACTGAAGCTTTCTTT
>TRBV18|-|few|14|TRBJ1-1
CASSPTDGVTEAFF
TGTGCCAGCTCACCGACGGATGGCGTAACTGAAGCTTTCTTT
>TRBV28|-|-|10|TRBJ2-7
CASSSTEQYF
TGTGCCAGCAGTTCAACAGAGCAGTACTTC
>TRBV24-1|TRBD1|-|14|TRBJ2-7
CATSDFRQGPEQYF
TGTGCCACCAGTGATTTCCGACAGGGGCCAGAGCAGTACTTC
>TRBV24-1|TRBD2|-|16|TRBJ2-1
CATSDPTSGALGEQFF
TGTGCCACCAGTGACCCGACTAGCGGGGCCCTGGGGGAGCAGTTCTTC
>TRBV18|-|few|13|TRBJ1-5
CASSPQGDQPQHF
TGTGCCAGCTCACCACAGGGAGATCAGCCCCAGCATTTT